This T cell receptor (beta chain) was identified in a study of neurological immune-mediated disorders. With 10-nucleotide random UMIs, 5'RACE was used to make the cDNA. TCRdb reprocessed the 5' RACE reads via MiXCR and lists one record per CDR3 protein. The sample carries around 18,000 distinct CDR3 sequences, roughly 22% recorded once. This CDR3 has 14 residues. The V segment lost 4 bases and the J segment 7 bases; nucleotides outside the gene matches: 6. Germline V gene data show CDR1 as SGHRS and CDR2 as YFSETQ. Study conclusions and caveats: Whereas HTLV-1-associated myelopathy showed the most TCR clonal expansion, multiple sclerosis showed the least, with levels below those of healthy controls. Expanded clones shared no CDR3 amino acid sequences across subjects, suggesting private repertoires in all groups.

The unsorted libraries had their origin in 2 million PBMCs stored at -80 C. This clonotype has a count of ten or more. The antigen remains undetermined. The sequenced sample was PBMCs. The chain couples TRBV5-1 to TRBJ2-1, with 9 bases matching TRBD1. This TCR was recovered from a middle-aged man in good health. CDR3 amino acids: CASSTRTGENEQFF. The CDR3 nucleotides are TGCGCCAGCAGCACGAGGACAGGGGAAAATGAGCAGTTCTTC.